Listed below are T cell receptor beta chains from one sample, sequenced in a study of T cells in localized non-small cell lung cancer. Clones were sequenced by immunoSEQ multiplex PCR, and TCRdb holds only the in-frame ones, with some missing. Found here are around 53,000 clones, over 60% of them singletons; the top ten hold roughly 4%. Source: PBMCs, taken before any cancer treatment. The receptors originated from a woman aged 35 to 75 with stage II lung adenocarcinoma. The CDR3 runs from the conserved cysteine through the conserved F or W. The D gene is left open where the match is weak. Expanded clones get a size class; other rows say once, few or many, or leave the size out.

j_call d_call clone_size v_call cdr3_nt cdr3_aa
TRBJ2-2 . . TRBV19 TGTGCCAGTAGTATAGGCGCACCGAACACCGGGGAGCTGTTTTTT CASSIGAPNTGELFF
TRBJ2-7 TRBD2 . TRBV6-6 TGTGCCAGCACTCTTAGCGGGGGCGTCTACGAGCAGTACTTC CASTLSGGVYEQYF
TRBJ1-5 . . TRBV2 TGTGCCAGCAGTGAACCGCAGGCCTTACAACCCCAGCATTTT CASSEPQALQPQHF
TRBJ1-3 TRBD1 . TRBV19 TGTGCCAGTAGACCAGGGGGCTGGAGCTCTGGAAACACCATATATTTT CASRPGGWSSGNTIYF
TRBJ2-7 . . TRBV28 TGTGCCAGCAGTTTATCAGGGCGACTCTACGAGCAGTACTTC CASSLSGRLYEQYF
TRBJ2-5 . . TRBV7-6 TGTGCCAGCAGTCCTTCTGAGGTCGGGACCCAGTACTTC CASSPSEVGTQYF
TRBJ2-7 . . TRBV5-8 TGTGCCAGCAGCTTGAAGTTTTACGAGCAGTACTTC CASSLKFYEQYF
TRBJ1-2 . . TRBV28 TGTGCCACCCACGCCGGCGGACAGCCTAACTATGGCTACACCTTC CATHAGGQPNYGYTF
TRBJ2-2 . once TRBV11-3 TGTGCCAGCAGCCCCAACAGGAACACCGGGGAGCTGTTTTTT CASSPNRNTGELFF
TRBJ1-1 TRBD1 . TRBV18 TGTGCCAGCTCACCACGGCCCCCAGGGGGGGCGATGAACACTGAAGCTTTCTTT CASSPRPPGGAMNTEAFF
TRBJ1-1 . few TRBV10-3 TGTGCCATCAGTGAGGGGGACACTGAAGCTTTCTTT CAISEGDTEAFF
TRBJ1-2 . . TRBV9 TGTGCCAGCAGCGTAGAGGGTACAGGAGCCTATGGCTACACCTTC CASSVEGTGAYGYTF
TRBJ1-4 . . TRBV7-2 TGTGCCAGCAGCTTAGCTCCAGGGATCACTAATGAAAAACTGTTTTTT CASSLAPGITNEKLFF
TRBJ2-3 . . TRBV4-2 TGTGCCAGCAGCCGCCATACAGATACGCAGTATTTT CASSRHTDTQYF
TRBJ1-2 TRBD1 few TRBV5-5 TGTGCCAGCAGCTTGGGACAGGGAAACTATGGCTACACCTTC CASSLGQGNYGYTF
TRBJ1-2 . . TRBV4-2 TGTGCCAGCAGCCAAGGGGGACCCTATGGCTACACCTTC CASSQGGPYGYTF
TRBJ2-3 TRBD2 . TRBV18 TGTGCCAGCTCACCCCTGACTAGCGGGGGCGGCTGGGGTACGCAGTATTTT CASSPLTSGGGWGTQYF
TRBJ2-2 TRBD1 once TRBV6-1 TGTGCCAGCAGTGTGGGACAGGGCTTCCCCGGGGAGCTGTTTTTT CASSVGQGFPGELFF
TRBJ1-2 TRBD1 once TRBV28 TGTGCCAGCAGTTTCGGACAGGGGGTCGACGGCTACACCTTC CASSFGQGVDGYTF
TRBJ2-5 TRBD2 . TRBV11-3 TGTGCCCCCGTTGCCACTAGCGGGGGGAACCAAGAGACCCAGTACTTC CAPVATSGGNQETQYF
TRBJ2-1 . few TRBV7-8 TGTGCCAGCAGCTCCCTCTCGGGGCAGGGTGGGCAGTTCTTC CASSSLSGQGGQFF
TRBJ1-1 . . TRBV29-1 TGCAGCGTTGAAGTGACAGGTAGTGAAGCTTTCTTT CSVEVTGSEAFF
TRBJ2-6 . few TRBV10-2 TGCGCCAGCAGTGAACCGACTACTGGGGCCAACGTCCTGACTTTC CASSEPTTGANVLTF
TRBJ2-1 TRBD1 . TRBV4-3 TGCGCCAGCAGCCAGCGGACAGGGGGGGGAGGCTACAATGAGCAGTTCTTC CASSQRTGGGGYNEQFF
TRBJ1-1 . . TRBV7-3 TGTGCCAGCAGCGAAGGGTCCGCGGCCACTGAAGCTTTCTTT CASSEGSAATEAFF
TRBJ1-2 . few TRBV27 TGTGCCAGCGGAACTTCAGGGAGAGGCTACACCTTC CASGTSGRGYTF
TRBJ1-2 TRBD1 . TRBV5-1 TGCGCCAGCAGCCGGACAGGGAATGATGGCTACACCTTC CASSRTGNDGYTF
TRBJ1-2 TRBD1 few TRBV30 TGTGCCTGCGGACAGGGGAATGGCTACACCTTC CACGQGNGYTF
TRBJ1-5 TRBD1 . TRBV7-3 TGTGCCAGCAGCCCCGACAGGGATCAGCCCCAGCATTTT CASSPDRDQPQHF
TRBJ2-2 TRBD1 . TRBV7-2 TGTGCCAGCAGCTTCCTGGAGGGACAGGGACGTACCGGGGAGCTGTTTTTT CASSFLEGQGRTGELFF
TRBJ2-3 . . TRBV9 TGTGCCAGCAGCGTAGCGGGGGCAGATACGCAGTATTTT CASSVAGADTQYF
TRBJ1-2 TRBD1 . TRBV19 TGTGCCAGTAGTACCCCCACAGGGGGCGAGGGCTACACCTTC CASSTPTGGEGYTF
TRBJ1-2 . . TRBV7-9 TGTGCCAGCAGCGGCGGATCTTTTCGGGGCTACACCTTC CASSGGSFRGYTF
TRBJ1-6 . once TRBV30 TGTGCCTGGAGTCCCCGGGCAGGTATGGCCCGGCCCCTCCACTTT CAWSPRAGMARPLHF
TRBJ2-2 . few TRBV5-3 TGTGCCAGAGCCTTGAAGGCCCTGAACACCGGGGAGCTGTTTTTT CARALKALNTGELFF
TRBJ2-1 . . TRBV18 TGTGCCAGCTCACCACCGGTGGTAGAAATTGAGCAGTTCTTC CASSPPVVEIEQFF
TRBJ1-2 . . TRBV30 TGTGCCTTCCCGACAGGAACTAACTATGGCTACACCTTC CAFPTGTNYGYTF
TRBJ1-1 TRBD1 . TRBV5-1 TGCGCCAGCAGCTCCCAGGGGGCGCGGGACACTGAAGCTTTCTTT CASSSQGARDTEAFF
TRBJ2-5 TRBD2 . TRBV5-1 TGCGCCAGCAGCTTAGGTAGCGGGGAGACCCAGTACTTC CASSLGSGETQYF
TRBJ2-7 . . TRBV9 TGTGCCAGCAGCCCGAGTTTGGGCTACGAGCAGTACTTC CASSPSLGYEQYF
TRBJ1-2 TRBD1 . TRBV10-3 TGTGCCATCAGCGACACCGCGACCTCAGGGGGGGGCTACACCTTC CAISDTATSGGGYTF
TRBJ2-5 TRBD1 . TRBV9 TGTGCCAGCAGCCCCTGGACAGGCAGCCAAGAGACCCAGTACTTC CASSPWTGSQETQYF
TRBJ1-2 . . TRBV5-5 TGTGCCAGCAGCCCGGCACCCGGCGCTGGCTACACCTTC CASSPAPGAGYTF
TRBJ2-2 TRBD1 . TRBV6-5 TGTGCCAGCAGACGCGACAGGGTCGGGGAGCTGTTTTTT CASRRDRVGELFF
TRBJ1-1 . once TRBV6-6 TGTGCCAGCACCGGACTCCTCGGGGCTTTCTTT CASTGLLGAFF
TRBJ1-4 . few TRBV4-1 TGCGCCAGCAGCCAAGAAGCGACTGTGAATGAAAAACTGTTTTTT CASSQEATVNEKLFF
TRBJ2-6 . once TRBV2 TGTGCCAGCAGTGAGGCTCCTGGGGCCAACGTCCTGACTTTC CASSEAPGANVLTF
TRBJ2-1 TRBD2 few TRBV30 TGTGCCTGGAGCCGACTAGCGGGGCACAATGAGCAGTTCTTC CAWSRLAGHNEQFF
TRBJ1-1 TRBD1 . TRBV4-1 TGCGCCAGCAGCCCTGGACAGGGCGCCGGCACTGAAGCTTTCTTT CASSPGQGAGTEAFF
TRBJ1-5 . . TRBV30 TGTGCCTGGAGTCCAGGATTTAGCAATCAGCCCCAGCATTTT CAWSPGFSNQPQHF
TRBJ1-5 . . TRBV6-5 TGTGCCAGCAGCGACTCTCAGGTAGCTCAGCCCCAGCATTTT CASSDSQVAQPQHF
TRBJ2-5 . . TRBV5-6 TGTGCCAGCAGCTTGCAGCCACAAGAGACCCAGTACTTC CASSLQPQETQYF
TRBJ1-5 . . TRBV25-1 TGTGCCGTTCCCCAGGGTACTCAGCCCCAGCATTTT CAVPQGTQPQHF
TRBJ1-1 . once TRBV29-1 TGCAGCGTTGAATCCGGAGAGGCTTTCTTT CSVESGEAFF
TRBJ1-1 . . TRBV5-8 TGTGCCAGCAGCCCTTACATTACTGAAGCTTTCTTT CASSPYITEAFF
TRBJ2-2 . . TRBV5-5 TGTGCCAGCAGCTTGGGCGGGCACGGGGAGCTGTTTTTT CASSLGGHGELFF
TRBJ2-3 TRBD2 . TRBV5-6 TGTGCCAGCAGCCCCGCCGGCGGGGGGGCCACAGATACGCAGTATTTT CASSPAGGGATDTQYF
TRBJ2-3 TRBD1 . TRBV5-4 TGTGCCAGCAGCTTAAGGACAGGGGGGATGAGCACAGATACGCAGTATTTT CASSLRTGGMSTDTQYF